Reported below is one T cell receptor (beta chain). The clone's antigen remains unknown. No per-base quality is available; no much larger clone lies one base away. The sample originates from a study of shared clonotypes between healthy human individuals (dated by TCRdb to 2020 to 2022). About the investigation overall: Three men and a couple of women, aged 18 to 49 years, made up the cohort. To increase sequencing depth and limit assay-specific biases, different laboratories used diverse techniques to prepare libraries and sequence TCR repertoires. The study deeply sequenced blood TCR repertoires of roughly five healthy adults to estimate repertoire size and the extent of clonotype sharing between individuals. Each donor's leukapheresis produced roughly between roughly 0.85 and 10 billion PBMCs. For each donor, CD4 naive and CD4 memory were each given three plates, CD8 naive was given two plates, and CD8 memory was given one plate. Study-level results and caveats: Naive subsets generally had larger estimated clonotype richness than memory subsets did. Clonotypes shared by all four sorted-subset donors showed higher generation probabilities than non-shared clonotypes. Sampling was restricted to blood, and TCR repertoires in tissue are likely to differ from TCR repertoires in blood. Incomplete sequencing was indicated by rarefaction of sorted-subset datasets, despite the large sequencing depth. Pairwise subsampling indicated that sequencing depth was expected to affect the degree of clonotype sharing among donors. Because the study included only a small number of donors, the genetic and exposure-history diversity represented was limited. Across a few donors, roughly 5% of naive CD4, 3% to 3.5% of naive CD8, about 2% of memory CD4, and 0.4% of memory CD8 clonotypes were shared.

CDR3 length: 13 amino acids, cysteine to phenylalanine. The sequence is cut down to CDR3 DNA, 39 bases in frame from base 1. The CDR1 and CDR2 encoded by the germline V gene (reference sequence) are WNHNN and SYGVQD. Ends trimmed: V by 2 bases, J by 11 bases; bases unmatched to a gene: 8. TCR CDR3 regions were amplified from genomic DNA by multiplex PCR using the deep immunoSEQ assay. Extracted genomic DNA from each cell subset was spread evenly across all wells of several immunoSEQ 96-well plates, with each plate serving as a replicate. For sorted subsets, roughly 200 ng of genomic DNA, equivalent to around 30,000 T cell genomes, went into each replicate PCR. Purified libraries were quantified with a Qubit 3.0 fluorometer, sized on a Bioanalyzer 2100, and re-quantified with the KAPA Library Quantification kit. Each immunoSEQ 96-well plate was sequenced on its own single-read 150-cycle Illumina NextSeq 550 flow cell. The original pipeline was this. The immunoSEQ output contained only junctional sequences without quality scores, so filtering could not match that applied to full-length reads. To assign V/J genes and CDR3, sequences were annotated against IMGT germline references using PyIR, a Python wrapper for IgBLAST v1.9. Reads were filtered out if the reads had weak V/J assignments (E-value above 1e-6), no CDR3, stop codons, out-of-frame junctions, or ambiguous translated residues. V3J clonotypes were defined as sequences sharing an identical inferred V gene, J gene, and CDR3 amino acid sequence. Percentage overlap between repertoires was calculated by dividing the number of shared unique clonotypes by the size of the smaller repertoire. Repertoire richness was assessed with RTK rarefaction, the Chao1 estimator, and Recon v2.1 estimates of unobserved clonotypes. Generation probabilities were computed with OLGA for all TCRbeta clonotypes obtained by the gDNA method from several donors. As stored in TCRdb, this immuneACCESS dataset retains in-frame rearrangements with V and J assigned. A fraction of the clones does not appear; measured against another copy, unresolved V genes explain less than half of the discrepancy, and the remainder lacks a known reason. The V and J calls and clone size come from that table; D and trimming were worked out from the DNA. This sample gives about 1 million clones in total; about 75% of them show up just once. 1.2% to 1.5% of the sample belongs to the ten largest clones.

The donors were healthy, HIV-negative adults with no recently reported acute infections or vaccinations. All donors were Caucasian adults living in Nashville, Tennessee, USA. CD4+ T cells were enriched by magnetic negative selection; naive cells were then positively selected on CD45RA, and the negative fraction formed the memory subset. After blood collection by leukapheresis, PBMCs were isolated using Ficoll-Histopaque density gradient centrifugation and then cryopreserved in the vapor phase of liquid nitrogen. Analytical flow cytometry was used to check the purity and quantity of every magnetically sorted T cell population. Genomic DNA was isolated from every sorted fraction and measured by UV absorbance on a Nanodrop 2000c.

The sequence was collected from a man younger than 35 in good health. The rearrangement joined TRBV10-1 to TRBJ1-1, with TRBD1 identical over 7 junction bases. What was sequenced was memory CD4+ T cells sorted from blood. This specimen's cell subset or site label, per the study, means: CD45RA-negative fraction. The CDR3 in this case is CASSEGTARGAFF. Here is the DNA: TGCGCCAGCAGTGAGGGGACAGCGCGCGGGGCTTTCTTT.